These T cell receptor beta chains were read from a single sample in a study of shared clonotypes between healthy human individuals. Generated by immunoSEQ multiplex PCR, the TCRdb table keeps only in-frame clones and is missing some. The sample gives about 490,000 clones, roughly 85% of which show up once; approximately 12% is in the top ten. Sequenced sample: PBMCs. The source is a woman aged 40 to 50 in good health. Some clones in this sample may be carry-over from other donors' samples. Each CDR3 is given with its conserved first and last residue. A D gene is named only where the DNA matches it firmly. The listing skips clone size in some rows; elsewhere it reads once, few, many or a size class.

j_call clone_size d_call v_call cdr3_length cdr3_aa cdr3_nt
TRBJ2-5 once TRBD2 TRBV18 15 CASSSNSGREETQYF TGTGCCAGCTCATCGAATAGCGGGAGGGAAGAGACCCAGTACTTC
TRBJ1-1 . . TRBV27 13 CASSLSGGTEAFF TGTGCCAGCAGTTTATCGGGGGGCACTGAAGCTTTCTTT
TRBJ2-7 . . TRBV27 18 CASRKLGLAAIDSYEQYF TGTGCCAGCAGAAAATTGGGGCTAGCAGCCATAGACTCCTACGAGCAGTACTTC
TRBJ2-3 . TRBD2 TRBV4-1 17 CASSQVLTSGSADTQYF TGCGCCAGCAGCCAAGTTCTAACTAGCGGGAGCGCCGATACGCAGTATTTT
TRBJ2-3 . TRBD2 TRBV7-6 17 CASSPRLAGASTDTQYF TGTGCCAGCAGCCCAAGACTAGCGGGGGCGAGCACAGATACGCAGTATTTT
TRBJ2-2 once TRBD2 TRBV19 15 CASSPSGTVTGELFF TGTGCCAGTAGTCCTAGCGGGACAGTTACCGGGGAGCTGTTTTTT
TRBJ2-5 . TRBD1 TRBV19 15 CASSYGTGGGETQYF TGTGCCAGTAGTTATGGGACAGGGGGAGGAGAGACCCAGTACTTC
TRBJ2-2 once . TRBV6-5 15 CASSSRAGVGGELFF TGTGCCAGCAGTTCCCGGGCAGGGGTGGGCGGGGAGCTGTTTTTT
TRBJ2-2 . . TRBV11-2 15 CASRTRAGVTGELFF TGTGCCAGCAGGACCAGGGCCGGTGTTACCGGGGAGCTGTTTTTT
TRBJ2-1 . . TRBV11-2 12 CASSSRDIEQFF TGTGCCAGCAGCTCCCGGGACATAGAACAGTTCTTC
TRBJ1-5 . . TRBV28 12 CASRWGNQPQHF TGTGCCAGCAGGTGGGGCAATCAGCCCCAGCATTTT
TRBJ2-6 once . TRBV4-1 17 CASSHSNTVSGANVLTF TGCGCCAGCAGCCATTCCAACACGGTCTCTGGGGCCAACGTCCTGACTTTC
TRBJ2-5 . . TRBV20-1 11 CSASGQETQYF TGCAGTGCTAGCGGTCAAGAGACCCAGTACTTC
TRBJ2-1 once TRBD2 TRBV27 16 CASSGRLAGEANEQFF TGTGCCAGCAGTGGGAGACTAGCGGGAGAGGCCAATGAGCAGTTCTTC
TRBJ2-3 . . TRBV29-1 15 CSVGRGEVMTDTQYF TGCAGCGTTGGTAGGGGGGAGGTAATGACAGATACGCAGTATTTT
TRBJ2-7 . TRBD2 TRBV30 13 CAWSTGTKNEQYF TGTGCCTGGAGTACCGGGACTAAAAACGAGCAGTACTTC
TRBJ2-7 . . TRBV28 15 CASSLEGKTLYEQYF TGTGCCAGCAGTTTGGAGGGAAAAACTCTCTACGAGCAGTACTTC
TRBJ1-2 . . TRBV15 16 CATSSGHGAANYGYTF TGTGCCACCAGCAGCGGACACGGAGCAGCTAACTATGGCTACACCTTC
TRBJ2-2 . TRBD2 TRBV5-1 17 CASSSGLAGANTGELFF TGCGCCAGCAGCTCGGGACTAGCGGGAGCGAACACCGGGGAGCTGTTTTTT
TRBJ1-1 . . TRBV28 10 CATRTDEAFF TGTGCCACCCGGACGGATGAAGCTTTCTTT
TRBJ1-3 . . TRBV6-6 12 CASTGAANTIYF TGTGCCAGCACGGGGGCGGCAAACACCATATATTTT
TRBJ1-5 once TRBD1 TRBV28 15 CASSLPRQGAQPQHF TGTGCCAGCAGCTTACCCCGACAGGGAGCTCAGCCCCAGCATTTT
TRBJ2-1 . . TRBV4-2 16 CASSQGQGGSYNEQFF TGTGCCAGCAGCCAAGGGCAGGGAGGATCCTACAATGAGCAGTTCTTC
TRBJ2-3 few TRBD1 TRBV5-1 16 CASSLERTGGVDTQYF TGCGCCAGCAGCTTGGAACGGACAGGAGGAGTAGATACGCAGTATTTT
TRBJ2-2 . TRBD1 TRBV6-5 14 CASRTGWATGELFF TGTGCCAGCAGGACAGGGTGGGCCACCGGGGAGCTGTTTTTT
TRBJ2-2 . . TRBV5-4 15 CASSLDPTNTGELFF TGTGCCAGCAGCTTGGATCCCACAAACACCGGGGAGCTGTTTTTT
TRBJ1-5 . . TRBV6-6 12 CASGRHNQPQHF TGTGCCAGCGGAAGGCACAATCAGCCCCAGCATTTT
TRBJ1-1 few . TRBV5-6 17 CASSLGLRELQNTEAFF TGTGCCAGCAGCTTGGGTTTGAGGGAACTGCAGAACACTGAAGCTTTCTTT
TRBJ1-2 . TRBD1 TRBV11-2 15 CASSPGTGLRYGYTF TGTGCCAGCAGCCCCGGGACAGGGCTTCGCTATGGCTACACCTTC
TRBJ1-1 . . TRBV29-1 14 CSVEGGRGNTEAFF TGCAGCGTTGAAGGGGGCAGGGGCAACACTGAAGCTTTCTTT
TRBJ1-1 . . TRBV7-8 12 CASSFGLGGAFF TGTGCCAGCAGCTTCGGTCTAGGAGGAGCTTTCTTT
TRBJ1-4 . . TRBV2 14 CASSQGGTNEKLFF TGTGCCAGCAGTCAAGGGGGGACTAATGAAAAACTGTTTTTT